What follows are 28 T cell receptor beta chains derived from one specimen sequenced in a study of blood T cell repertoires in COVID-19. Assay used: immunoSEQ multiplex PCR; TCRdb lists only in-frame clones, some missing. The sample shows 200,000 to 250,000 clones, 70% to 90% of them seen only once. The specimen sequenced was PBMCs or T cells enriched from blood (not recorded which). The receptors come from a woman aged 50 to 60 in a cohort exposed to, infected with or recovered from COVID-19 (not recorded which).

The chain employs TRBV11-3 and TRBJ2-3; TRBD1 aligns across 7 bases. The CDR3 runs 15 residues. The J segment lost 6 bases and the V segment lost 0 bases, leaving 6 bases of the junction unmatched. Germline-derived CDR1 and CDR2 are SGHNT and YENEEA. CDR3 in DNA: TGTGCCAGCAGCTTAGATTCAGGGGGTTCTGATACGCAGTATTTT. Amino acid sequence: CASSLDSGGSDTQYF.

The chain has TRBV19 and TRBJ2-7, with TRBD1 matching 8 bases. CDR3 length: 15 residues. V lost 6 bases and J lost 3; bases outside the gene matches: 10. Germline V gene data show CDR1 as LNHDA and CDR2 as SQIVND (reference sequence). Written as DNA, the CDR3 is TGTGCCAGTAGGGACTCGGACAGGGTCGTCTACGAGCAGTACTTC. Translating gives CASRDSDRVVYEQYF.

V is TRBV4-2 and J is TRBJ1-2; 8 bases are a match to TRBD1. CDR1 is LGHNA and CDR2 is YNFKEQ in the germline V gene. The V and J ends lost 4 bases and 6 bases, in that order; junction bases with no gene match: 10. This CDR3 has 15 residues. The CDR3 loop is CASSLSNRGTDGYTF. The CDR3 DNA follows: TGTGCCAGCAGCCTCTCGAACAGGGGGACGGATGGCTACACCTTC.

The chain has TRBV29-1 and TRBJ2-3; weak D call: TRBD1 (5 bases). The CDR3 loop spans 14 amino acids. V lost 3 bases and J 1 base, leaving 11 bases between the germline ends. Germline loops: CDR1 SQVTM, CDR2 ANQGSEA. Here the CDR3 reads CSVEKARGTDTQYF. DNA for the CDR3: TGCAGCGTTGAGAAAGCCAGGGGCACAGATACGCAGTATTTT.

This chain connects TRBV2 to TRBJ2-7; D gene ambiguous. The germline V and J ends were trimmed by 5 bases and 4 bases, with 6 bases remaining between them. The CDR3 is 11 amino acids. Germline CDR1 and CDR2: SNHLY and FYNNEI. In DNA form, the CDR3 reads TGTGCCAGCAGTCCCCAGTACGAGCAGTACTTC. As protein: CASSPQYEQYF.

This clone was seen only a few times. The DNA of the CDR3 is TGTGCCAGCAGCCAATTACAAGGGACTAGATACCTCAATGAGCAGTTCTTC. This encodes CASSQLQGTRYLNEQFF. V usage is TRBV14 and J usage is TRBJ2-1, with 8 bases matching TRBD2. The J segment lost 6 bases and the V segment lost 2 bases, leaving 12 bases of the junction unmatched. The CDR3 is 17 amino acids. Germline V gene data show CDR1 as SGHDN and CDR2 as FVKESK. Full variable domain (outside the CDR3, taken from reference TRBV14 and TRBJ2-1): EAGVTQFPSHSVIEKGQTVTLRCDPISGHDNLYWYRRVMGKEIKFLLHFVKESKQDESGMPNNRFLAERTGGTYSTLKVQPAELEDSGVYFCASSQLQGTRYLNEQFFGPGTRLTVL.

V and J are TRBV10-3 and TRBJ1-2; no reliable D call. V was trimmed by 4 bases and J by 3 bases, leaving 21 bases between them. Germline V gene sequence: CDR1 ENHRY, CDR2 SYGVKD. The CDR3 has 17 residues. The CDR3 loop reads CAISASHEAASHYGYTF. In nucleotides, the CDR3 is TGTGCCATCAGTGCTAGTCATGAGGCAGCTAGCCACTATGGCTACACCTTC.

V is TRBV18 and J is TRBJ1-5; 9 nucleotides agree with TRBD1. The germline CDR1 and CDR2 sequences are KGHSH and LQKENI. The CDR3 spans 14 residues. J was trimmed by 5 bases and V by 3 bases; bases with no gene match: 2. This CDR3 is CASSPGQGHQPQHF. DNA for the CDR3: TGTGCCAGCTCACCCGGACAGGGGCATCAGCCCCAGCATTTT.

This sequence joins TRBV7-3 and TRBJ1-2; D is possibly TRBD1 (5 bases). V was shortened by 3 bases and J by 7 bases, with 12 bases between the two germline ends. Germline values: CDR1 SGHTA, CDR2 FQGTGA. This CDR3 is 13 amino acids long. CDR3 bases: TGTGCCAGCAGCTTGAGTCAGGGAGGTGGCTACACCTTC. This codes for CASSLSQGGGYTF. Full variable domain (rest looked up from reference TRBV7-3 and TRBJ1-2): GAGVSQTPSNKVTEKGKYVELRCDPISGHTALYWYRQSLGQGPEFLIYFQGTGAADDSGLPNDRFFAVRPEGSVSTLKIQRTERGDSAVYLCASSLSQGGGYTFGSGTRLTVV.

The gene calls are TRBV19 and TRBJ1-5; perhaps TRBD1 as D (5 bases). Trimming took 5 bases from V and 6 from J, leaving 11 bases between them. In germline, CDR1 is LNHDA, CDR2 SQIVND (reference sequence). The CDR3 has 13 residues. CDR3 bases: TGTGCCAGTAGTCCGTCAGGGATTCAGCCCCAGCATTTT. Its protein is CASSPSGIQPQHF.

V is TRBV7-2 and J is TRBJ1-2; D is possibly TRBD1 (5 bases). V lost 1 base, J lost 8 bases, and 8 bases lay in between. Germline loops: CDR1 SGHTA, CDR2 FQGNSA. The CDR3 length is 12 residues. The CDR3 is CASSLGQMGYTF. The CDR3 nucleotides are TGTGCCAGCAGCTTAGGACAGATGGGCTACACCTTC.

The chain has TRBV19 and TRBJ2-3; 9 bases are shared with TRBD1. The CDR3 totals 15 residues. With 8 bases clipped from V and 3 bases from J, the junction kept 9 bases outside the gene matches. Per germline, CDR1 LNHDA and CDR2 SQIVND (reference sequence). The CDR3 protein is CASAITGGSTDTQYF. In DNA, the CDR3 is TGTGCCAGTGCTATCACAGGGGGCAGTACAGATACGCAGTATTTT.

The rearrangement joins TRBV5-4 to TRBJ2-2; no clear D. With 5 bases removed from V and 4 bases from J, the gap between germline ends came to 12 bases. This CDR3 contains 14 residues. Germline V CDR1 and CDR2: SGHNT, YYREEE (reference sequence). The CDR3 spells CASSSDPGTGELFF. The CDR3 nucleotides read TGTGCCAGCAGTTCTGACCCGGGCACCGGGGAGCTGTTTTTT.

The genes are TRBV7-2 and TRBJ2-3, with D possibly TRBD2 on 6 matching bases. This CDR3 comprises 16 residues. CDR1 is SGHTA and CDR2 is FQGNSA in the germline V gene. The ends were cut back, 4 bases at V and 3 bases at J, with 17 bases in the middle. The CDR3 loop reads CASSSRMQAGTDTQYF. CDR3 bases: TGTGCCAGCAGCTCGCGAATGCAGGCGGGGACAGATACGCAGTATTTT.

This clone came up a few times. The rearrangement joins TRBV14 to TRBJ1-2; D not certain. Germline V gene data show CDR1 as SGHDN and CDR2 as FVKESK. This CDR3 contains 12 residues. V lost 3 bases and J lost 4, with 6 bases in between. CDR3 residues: CASSQRTYGYTF. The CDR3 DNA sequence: TGTGCCAGCAGCCAGCGTACCTATGGCTACACCTTC.

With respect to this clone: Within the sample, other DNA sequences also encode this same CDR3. The CDR3 DNA reads TGTGCCAGCAGCTTAGATAGAGGGCAGCCCCAGCATTTT. Its translation is CASSLDRGQPQHF. The rearrangement links TRBV7-2 to TRBJ1-5; no definite D call. Trimming removed 1 base from V and 7 bases from J, with 8 bases in between. CDR1 is SGHTA, CDR2 FQGNSA, per germline. The CDR3 has 13 amino acids. Based on the CDR3 plus reference TRBV7-2 and TRBJ1-5, the full variable domain is GAGVSQSPSNKVTEKGKDVELRCDPISGHTALYWYRQSLGQGLEFLIYFQGNSAPDKSGLPSDRFSAERTGGSVSTLTIQRTQQEDSAVYLCASSLDRGQPQHFGDGTRLSIL.

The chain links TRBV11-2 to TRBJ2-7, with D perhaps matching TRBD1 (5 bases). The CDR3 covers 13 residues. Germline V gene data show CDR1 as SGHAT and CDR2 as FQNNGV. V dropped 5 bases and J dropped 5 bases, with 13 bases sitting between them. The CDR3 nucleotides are TGTGCCAGCAGCCCAGGGTTTGCCCACGAGCAGTACTTC. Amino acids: CASSPGFAHEQYF.

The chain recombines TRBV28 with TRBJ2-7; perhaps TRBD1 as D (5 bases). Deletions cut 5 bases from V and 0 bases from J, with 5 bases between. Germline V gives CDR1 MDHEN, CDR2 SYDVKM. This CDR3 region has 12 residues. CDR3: CASSTGSYEQYF. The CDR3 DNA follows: TGTGCCAGCAGTACAGGCTCCTACGAGCAGTACTTC.

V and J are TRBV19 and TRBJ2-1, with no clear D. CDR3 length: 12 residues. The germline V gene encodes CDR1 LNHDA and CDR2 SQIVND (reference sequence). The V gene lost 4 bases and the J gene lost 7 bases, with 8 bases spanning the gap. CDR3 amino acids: CASSTPLNEQFF. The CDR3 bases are TGTGCCAGTAGTACCCCGCTAAATGAGCAGTTCTTC.

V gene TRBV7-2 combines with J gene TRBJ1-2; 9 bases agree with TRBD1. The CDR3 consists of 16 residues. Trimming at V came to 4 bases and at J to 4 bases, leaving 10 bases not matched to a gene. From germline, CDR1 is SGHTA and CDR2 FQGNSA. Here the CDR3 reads CASSSALGTGPYGYTF. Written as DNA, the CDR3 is TGTGCCAGCAGCTCTGCCCTCGGGACAGGGCCCTATGGCTACACCTTC.

The CDR3 is CASSKDRNQPQHF. As DNA, the CDR3 is TGCGCCAGCAGCAAGGACAGAAATCAGCCCCAGCATTTT. The chain links TRBV4-1 to TRBJ1-5, with D possibly TRBD1 on 6 matching bases. V lost 5 bases to trimming and J lost 4 bases, with 9 bases between them. The CDR3 sequence is 13 residues long. Germline V lookup: CDR1 MGHRA, CDR2 YSYEKL.

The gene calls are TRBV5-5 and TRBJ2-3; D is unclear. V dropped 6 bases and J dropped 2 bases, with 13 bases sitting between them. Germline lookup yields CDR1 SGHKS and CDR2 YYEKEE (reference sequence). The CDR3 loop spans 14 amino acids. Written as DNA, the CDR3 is TGTGCCAGCATCTCCCCGGGTCACACAGATACGCAGTATTTT. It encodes CASISPGHTDTQYF.

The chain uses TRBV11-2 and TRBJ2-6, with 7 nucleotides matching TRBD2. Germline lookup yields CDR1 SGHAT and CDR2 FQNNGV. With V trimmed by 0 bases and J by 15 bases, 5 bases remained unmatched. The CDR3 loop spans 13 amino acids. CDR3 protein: CASSLEGGVHLTF. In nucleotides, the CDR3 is TGTGCCAGCAGCTTAGAGGGGGGGGTACACCTGACTTTC.

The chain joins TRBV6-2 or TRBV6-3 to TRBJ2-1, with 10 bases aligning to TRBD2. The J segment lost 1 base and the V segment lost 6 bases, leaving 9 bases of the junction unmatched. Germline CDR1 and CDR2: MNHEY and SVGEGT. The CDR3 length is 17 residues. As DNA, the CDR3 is TGTGCCAGCAGCAACCCATATAGCGGGGGGTCCTACAATGAGCAGTTCTTC. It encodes CASSNPYSGGSYNEQFF.

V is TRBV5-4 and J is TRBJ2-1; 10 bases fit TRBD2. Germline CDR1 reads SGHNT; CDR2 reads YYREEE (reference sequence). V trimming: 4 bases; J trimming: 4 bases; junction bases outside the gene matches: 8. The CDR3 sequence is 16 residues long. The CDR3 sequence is CASSPPSGGVYNEQFF. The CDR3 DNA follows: TGTGCCAGCAGCCCCCCAAGCGGGGGGGTTTACAATGAGCAGTTCTTC.

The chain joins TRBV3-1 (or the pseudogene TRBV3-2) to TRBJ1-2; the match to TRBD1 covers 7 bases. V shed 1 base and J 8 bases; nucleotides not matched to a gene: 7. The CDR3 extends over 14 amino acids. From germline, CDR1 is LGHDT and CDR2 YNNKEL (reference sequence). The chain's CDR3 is CASSQVLTGVGYTF. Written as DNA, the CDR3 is TGTGCCAGCAGCCAAGTCCTCACAGGGGTAGGCTACACCTTC.

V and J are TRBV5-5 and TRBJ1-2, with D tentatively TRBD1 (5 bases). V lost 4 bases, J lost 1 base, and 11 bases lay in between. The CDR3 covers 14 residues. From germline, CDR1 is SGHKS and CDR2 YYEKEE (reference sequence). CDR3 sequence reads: CASSRGDSNYGYTF. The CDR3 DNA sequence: TGTGCCAGCAGCCGGGGGGATAGTAACTATGGCTACACCTTC.

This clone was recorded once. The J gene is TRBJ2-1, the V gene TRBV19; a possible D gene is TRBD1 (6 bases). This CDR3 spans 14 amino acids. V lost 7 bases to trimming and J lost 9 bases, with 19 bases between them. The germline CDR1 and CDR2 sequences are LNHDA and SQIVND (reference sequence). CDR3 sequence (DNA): TGTGCCAGTATGGGGGCGGGCCGTGCAATTGAGCAGTTCTTC. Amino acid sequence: CASMGAGRAIEQFF.